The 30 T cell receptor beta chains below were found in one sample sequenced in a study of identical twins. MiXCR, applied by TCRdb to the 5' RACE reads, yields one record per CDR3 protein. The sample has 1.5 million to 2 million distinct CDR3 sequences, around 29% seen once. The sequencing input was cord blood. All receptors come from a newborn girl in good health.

The CDR3 nucleotides are TGCGCCAGCAGCTACGGACAGGGGGAGGACACCTTC. Translated, it gives CASSYGQGEDTF. V is TRBV5-1 and J is TRBJ1-2; 10 bases agree with TRBD1. Trimming cost V 3 bases and J 12 bases; bases outside gene matches: 5. From germline, CDR1 is SGHRS and CDR2 YFSETQ. CDR3 size: 12 residues.

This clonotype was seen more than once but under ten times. The CDR3 region has the DNA TGTGCCAGCAGCGCCCAGACAGGGACCTCCTACGAGCAGTACTTC. Protein: CASSAQTGTSYEQYF. The gene calls are TRBV7-2 and TRBJ2-7, with 7 bases that match TRBD1. The junction had 7 bases not matched to a gene; V was cut back by 5 bases and J by 0 bases. This CDR3 has 15 amino acids. CDR1 is SGHTA, CDR2 FQGNSA, per germline.

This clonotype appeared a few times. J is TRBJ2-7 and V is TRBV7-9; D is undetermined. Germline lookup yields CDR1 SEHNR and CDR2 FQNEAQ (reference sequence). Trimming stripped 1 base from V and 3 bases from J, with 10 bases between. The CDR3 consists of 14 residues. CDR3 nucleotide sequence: TGTGCCAGCAGCTTAGGGGGTCCCCGCTACGAGCAGTACTTC. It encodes CASSLGGPRYEQYF.

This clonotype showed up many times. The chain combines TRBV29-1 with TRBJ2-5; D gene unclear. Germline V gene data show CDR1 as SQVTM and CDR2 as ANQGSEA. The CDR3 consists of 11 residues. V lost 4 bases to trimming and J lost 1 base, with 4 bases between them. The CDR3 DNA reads TGCAGCGTTGCGGTCCAAGAGACCCAGTACTTC. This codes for CSVAVQETQYF. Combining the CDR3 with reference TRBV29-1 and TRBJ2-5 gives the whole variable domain SAVISQKPSRDICQRGTSLTIQCQVDSQVTMMFWYRQQPGQSLTLIATANQGSEATYESGFVIDKFPISRPNLTFSTLTVSNMSPEDSSIYLCSVAVQETQYFGPGTRLLVL.

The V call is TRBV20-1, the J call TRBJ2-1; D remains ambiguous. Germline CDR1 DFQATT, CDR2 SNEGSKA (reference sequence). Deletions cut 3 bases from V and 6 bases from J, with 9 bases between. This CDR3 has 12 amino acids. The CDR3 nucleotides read TGCAGTGCTAGTTCTATTGTCAATGAGCAGTTCTTC. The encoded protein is CSASSIVNEQFF.

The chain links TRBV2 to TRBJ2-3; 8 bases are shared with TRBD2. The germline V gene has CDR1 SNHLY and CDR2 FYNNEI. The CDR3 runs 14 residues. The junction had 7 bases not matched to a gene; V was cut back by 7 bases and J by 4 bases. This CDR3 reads CASKTGGAADTQYF. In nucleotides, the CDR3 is TGTGCCAGCAAGACCGGGGGGGCGGCAGATACGCAGTATTTT.

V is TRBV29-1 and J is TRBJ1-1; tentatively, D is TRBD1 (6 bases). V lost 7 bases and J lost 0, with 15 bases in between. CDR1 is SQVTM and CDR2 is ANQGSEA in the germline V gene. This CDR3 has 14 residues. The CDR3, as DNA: TGCAGCGCCGGTGGGGGCTTGATGAACACTGAAGCTTTCTTT. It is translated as CSAGGGLMNTEAFF.

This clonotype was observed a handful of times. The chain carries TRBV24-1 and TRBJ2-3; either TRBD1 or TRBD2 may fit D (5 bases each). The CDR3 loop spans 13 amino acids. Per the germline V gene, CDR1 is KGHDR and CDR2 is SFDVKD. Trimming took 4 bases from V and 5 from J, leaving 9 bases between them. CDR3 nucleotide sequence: TGTGCCACCAGTGAGGGGACGATAGATACGCAGTATTTT. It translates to CATSEGTIDTQYF.

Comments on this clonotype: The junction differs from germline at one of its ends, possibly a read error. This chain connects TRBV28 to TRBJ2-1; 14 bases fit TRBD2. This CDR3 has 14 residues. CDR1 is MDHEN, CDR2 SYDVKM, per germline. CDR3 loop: CASSVGTSGSEEFF. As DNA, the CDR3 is TGTGCCAGCAGTGTCGGGACTAGCGGGAGTGAGGAGTTCTTC.

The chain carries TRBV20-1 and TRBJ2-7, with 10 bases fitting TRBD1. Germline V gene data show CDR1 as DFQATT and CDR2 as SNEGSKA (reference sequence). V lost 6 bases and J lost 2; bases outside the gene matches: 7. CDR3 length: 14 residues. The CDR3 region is CSAAETGGAYEQYF. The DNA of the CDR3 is TGCAGTGCCGCCGAGACAGGGGGCGCCTACGAGCAGTACTTC.

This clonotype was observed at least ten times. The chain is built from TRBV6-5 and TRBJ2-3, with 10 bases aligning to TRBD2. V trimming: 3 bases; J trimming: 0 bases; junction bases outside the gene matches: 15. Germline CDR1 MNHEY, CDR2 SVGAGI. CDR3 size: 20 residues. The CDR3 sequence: CASSYLGLAGAKTSTDTQYF. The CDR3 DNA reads TGTGCCAGCAGTTATCTGGGGCTAGCGGGGGCTAAAACTAGCACAGATACGCAGTATTTT.

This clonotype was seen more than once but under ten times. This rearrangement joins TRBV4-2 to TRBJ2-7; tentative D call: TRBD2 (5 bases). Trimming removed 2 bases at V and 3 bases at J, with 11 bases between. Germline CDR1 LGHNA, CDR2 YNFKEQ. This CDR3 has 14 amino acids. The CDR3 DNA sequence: TGTGCCAGCAGCCAAAGAACGGGATTCTACGAGCAGTACTTC. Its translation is CASSQRTGFYEQYF.

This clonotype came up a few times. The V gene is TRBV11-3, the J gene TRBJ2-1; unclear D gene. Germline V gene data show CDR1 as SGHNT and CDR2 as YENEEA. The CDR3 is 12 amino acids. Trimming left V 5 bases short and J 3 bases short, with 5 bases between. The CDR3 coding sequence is TGTGCCAGCAGCAATTTCTACAATGAGCAGTTCTTC. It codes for CASSNFYNEQFF.

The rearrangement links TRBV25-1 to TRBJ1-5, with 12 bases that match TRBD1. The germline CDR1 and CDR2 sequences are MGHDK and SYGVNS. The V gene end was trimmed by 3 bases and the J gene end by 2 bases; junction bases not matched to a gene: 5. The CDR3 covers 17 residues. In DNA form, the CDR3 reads TGTGCCAGCAGTGACGGGACAGGGGGCGAAGGCAATCAGCCCCAGCATTTT. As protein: CASSDGTGGEGNQPQHF.

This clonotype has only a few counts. The CDR3 DNA sequence: TGCAGTGCTATGAGGACAGCCCGGTATGGCTACACCTTC. Translation gives CSAMRTARYGYTF. This rearrangement joins TRBV20-1 to TRBJ1-2, with TRBD1 as a possible D gene (6 bases). With 4 bases removed from V and 5 bases from J, the gap between germline ends came to 14 bases. Germline V gives CDR1 DFQATT, CDR2 SNEGSKA (reference sequence). The CDR3 is 13 amino acids.

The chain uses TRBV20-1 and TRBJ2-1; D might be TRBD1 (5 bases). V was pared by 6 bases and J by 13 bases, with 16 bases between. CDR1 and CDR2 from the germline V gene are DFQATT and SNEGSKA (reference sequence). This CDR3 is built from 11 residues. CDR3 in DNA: TGCAGTGCGGGGCACAAAGAGACCCAGTTCTTC. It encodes CSAGHKETQFF.

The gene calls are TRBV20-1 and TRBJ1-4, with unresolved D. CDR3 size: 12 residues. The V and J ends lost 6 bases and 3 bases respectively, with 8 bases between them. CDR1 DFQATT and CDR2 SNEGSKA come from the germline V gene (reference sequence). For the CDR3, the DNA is TGCAGTGCAACTAGGGCTAATGAAAAACTGTTTTTT. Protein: CSATRANEKLFF.

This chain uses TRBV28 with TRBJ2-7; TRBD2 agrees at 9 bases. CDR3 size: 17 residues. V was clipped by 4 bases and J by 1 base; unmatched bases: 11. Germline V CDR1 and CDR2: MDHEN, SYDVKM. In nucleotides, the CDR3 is TGTGCCAGCAGTTCAAGCCCTTCTAGCGGGGCTTCCTACGAGCAGTACTTC. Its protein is CASSSSPSSGASYEQYF.

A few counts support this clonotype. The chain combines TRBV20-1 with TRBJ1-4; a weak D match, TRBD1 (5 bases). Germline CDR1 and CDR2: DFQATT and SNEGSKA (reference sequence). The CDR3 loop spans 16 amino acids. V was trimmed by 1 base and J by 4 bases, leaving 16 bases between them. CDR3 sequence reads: CSARAWPGLFNEKLFF. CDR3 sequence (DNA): TGCAGTGCTAGAGCCTGGCCGGGACTCTTTAATGAAAAACTGTTTTTT.

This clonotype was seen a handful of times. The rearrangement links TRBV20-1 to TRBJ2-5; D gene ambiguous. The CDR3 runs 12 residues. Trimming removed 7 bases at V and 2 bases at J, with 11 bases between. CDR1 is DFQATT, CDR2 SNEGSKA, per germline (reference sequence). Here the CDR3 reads CSGTGPQETQYF. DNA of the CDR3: TGCAGTGGGACCGGGCCGCAAGAGACCCAGTACTTC.

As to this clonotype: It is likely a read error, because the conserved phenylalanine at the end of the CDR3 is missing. The CDR3 here is CASSQELPSSYNEQYL. CDR3 coding DNA: TGTGCCAGCAGCCAAGAACTCCCCAGCTCCTACAATGAGCAGTACTTG. This chain connects TRBV4-2 to TRBJ2-1; D ambiguous. Near its end, the DNA agrees better with TRBJ2-7, so the J call may be wrong. Germline CDR1 reads LGHNA; CDR2 reads YNFKEQ. This CDR3 region has 16 residues.

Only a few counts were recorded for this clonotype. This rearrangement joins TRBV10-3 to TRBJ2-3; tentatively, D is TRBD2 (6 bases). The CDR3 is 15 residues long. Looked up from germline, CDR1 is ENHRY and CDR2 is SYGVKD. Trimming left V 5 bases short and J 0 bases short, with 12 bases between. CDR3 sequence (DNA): TGTGCCATCAGTTATTCCGGGACTAGCACAGATACGCAGTATTTT. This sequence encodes CAISYSGTSTDTQYF.

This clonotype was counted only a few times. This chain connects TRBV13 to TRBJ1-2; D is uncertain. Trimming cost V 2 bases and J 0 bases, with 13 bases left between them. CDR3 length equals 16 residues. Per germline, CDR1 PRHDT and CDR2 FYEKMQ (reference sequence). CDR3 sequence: CASSLPENRANYGYTF. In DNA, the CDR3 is TGTGCCAGCAGCTTACCCGAGAACCGAGCTAACTATGGCTACACCTTC.

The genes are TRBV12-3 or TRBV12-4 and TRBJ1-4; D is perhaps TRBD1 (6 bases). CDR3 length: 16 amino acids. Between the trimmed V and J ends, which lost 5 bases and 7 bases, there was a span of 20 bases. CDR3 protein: CASSRSPGAAGEKLFF. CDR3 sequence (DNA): TGTGCCAGCAGTCGAAGCCCAGGGGCGGCGGGTGAAAAACTGTTTTTT.

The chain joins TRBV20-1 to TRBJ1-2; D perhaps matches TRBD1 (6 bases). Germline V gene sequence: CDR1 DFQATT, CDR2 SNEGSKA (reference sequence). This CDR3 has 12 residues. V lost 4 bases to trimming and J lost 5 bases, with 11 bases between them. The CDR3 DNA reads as TGCAGTGCTACCTACACAGGGTATGGCTACACCTTC. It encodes CSATYTGYGYTF.

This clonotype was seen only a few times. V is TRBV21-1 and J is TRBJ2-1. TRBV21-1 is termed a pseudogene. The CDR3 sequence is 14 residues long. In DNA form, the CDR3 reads TGTGCCAGCAGCAATTGCAGCTCCTACAATGAGCAGTTCTTC. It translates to CASSNCSSYNEQFF.

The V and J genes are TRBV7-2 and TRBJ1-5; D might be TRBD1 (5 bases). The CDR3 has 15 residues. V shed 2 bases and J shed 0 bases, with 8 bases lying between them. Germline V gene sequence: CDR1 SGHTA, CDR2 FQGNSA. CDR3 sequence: CASSLLGDSNQPQHF. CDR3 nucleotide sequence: TGTGCCAGCAGCTTACTAGGGGATAGCAATCAGCCCCAGCATTTT.

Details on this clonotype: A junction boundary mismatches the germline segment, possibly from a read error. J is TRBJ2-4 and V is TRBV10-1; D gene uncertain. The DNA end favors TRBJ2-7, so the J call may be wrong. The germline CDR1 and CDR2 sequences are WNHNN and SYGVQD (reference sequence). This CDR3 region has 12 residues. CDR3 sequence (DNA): TGCGCCAGCAGGGAGTGGACCTACGAGCAGTACTTC. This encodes CASREWTYEQYF.

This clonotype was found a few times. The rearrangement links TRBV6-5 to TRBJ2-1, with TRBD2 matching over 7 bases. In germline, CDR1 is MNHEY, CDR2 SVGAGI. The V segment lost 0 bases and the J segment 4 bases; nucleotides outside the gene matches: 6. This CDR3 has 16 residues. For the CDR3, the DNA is TGTGCCAGCAGTTACTCGAGGCTAGCGGTGTACAATGAGCAGTTCTTC. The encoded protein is CASSYSRLAVYNEQFF.

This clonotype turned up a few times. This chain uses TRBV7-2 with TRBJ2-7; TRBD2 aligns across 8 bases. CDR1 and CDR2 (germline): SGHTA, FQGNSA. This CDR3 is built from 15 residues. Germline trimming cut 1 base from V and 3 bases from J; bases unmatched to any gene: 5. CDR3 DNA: TGTGCCAGCAGCTTAGATGGACGGGGGGGCTACGAGCAGTACTTC. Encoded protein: CASSLDGRGGYEQYF.